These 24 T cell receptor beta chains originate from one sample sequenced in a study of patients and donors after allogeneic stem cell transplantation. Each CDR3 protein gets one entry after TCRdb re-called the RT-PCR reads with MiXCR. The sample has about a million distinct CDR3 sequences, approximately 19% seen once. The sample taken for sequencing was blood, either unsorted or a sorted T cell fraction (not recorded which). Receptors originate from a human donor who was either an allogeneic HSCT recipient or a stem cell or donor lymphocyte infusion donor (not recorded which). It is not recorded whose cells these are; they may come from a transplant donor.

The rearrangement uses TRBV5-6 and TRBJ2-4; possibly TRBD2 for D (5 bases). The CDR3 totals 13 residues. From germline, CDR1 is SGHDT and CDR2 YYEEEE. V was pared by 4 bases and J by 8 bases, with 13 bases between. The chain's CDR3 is CASSPAVWDIQYF. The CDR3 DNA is TGTGCCAGCAGCCCAGCGGTTTGGGACATTCAGTACTTC.

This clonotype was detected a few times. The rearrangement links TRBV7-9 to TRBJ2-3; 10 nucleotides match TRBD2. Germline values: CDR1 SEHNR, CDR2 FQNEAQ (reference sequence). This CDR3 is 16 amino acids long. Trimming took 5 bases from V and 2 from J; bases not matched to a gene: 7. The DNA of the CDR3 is TGTGCCAGCAGCCTGAGCGGGGGGGCCGTCACAGATACGCAGTATTTT. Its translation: CASSLSGGAVTDTQYF.

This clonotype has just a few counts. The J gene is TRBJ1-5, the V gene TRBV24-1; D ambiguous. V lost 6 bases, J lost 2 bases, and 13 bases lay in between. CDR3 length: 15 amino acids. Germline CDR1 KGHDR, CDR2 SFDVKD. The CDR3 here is CATSTGVGRNQPQHF. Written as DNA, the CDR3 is TGTGCCACCAGTACCGGGGTGGGTCGCAATCAGCCCCAGCATTTT.

This CDR3 is CASSTQSGSEFF. For the CDR3, the DNA is TGTGCCAGCAGCACCCAAAGCGGGAGCGAGTTCTTC. This chain uses TRBV21-1 with TRBJ2-1; the DNA was not used to check the table's D call, TRBD2. TRBV21-1 is given as a pseudogene. The CDR3 has 12 residues.

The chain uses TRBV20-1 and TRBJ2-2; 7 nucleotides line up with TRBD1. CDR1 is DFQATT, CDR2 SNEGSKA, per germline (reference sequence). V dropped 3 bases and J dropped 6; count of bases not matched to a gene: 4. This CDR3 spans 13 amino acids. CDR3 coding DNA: TGCAGTGCTAGCGTGACAGGGTCCGGGGAGCTGTTTTTT. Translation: CSASVTGSGELFF.

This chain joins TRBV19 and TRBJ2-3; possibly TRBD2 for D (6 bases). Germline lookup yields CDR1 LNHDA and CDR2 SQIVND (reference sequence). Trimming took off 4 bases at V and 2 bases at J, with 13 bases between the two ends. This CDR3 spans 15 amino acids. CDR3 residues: CASSTGGTTTDTQYF. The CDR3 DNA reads TGTGCCAGTAGTACAGGAGGGACGACCACAGATACGCAGTATTTT.

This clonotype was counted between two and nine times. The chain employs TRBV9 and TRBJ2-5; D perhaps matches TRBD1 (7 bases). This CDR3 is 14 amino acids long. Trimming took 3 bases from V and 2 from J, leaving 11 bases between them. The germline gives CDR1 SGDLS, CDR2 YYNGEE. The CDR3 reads CASSAGGIQETQYF. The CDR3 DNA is TGTGCCAGCAGCGCAGGGGGGATTCAAGAGACCCAGTACTTC.

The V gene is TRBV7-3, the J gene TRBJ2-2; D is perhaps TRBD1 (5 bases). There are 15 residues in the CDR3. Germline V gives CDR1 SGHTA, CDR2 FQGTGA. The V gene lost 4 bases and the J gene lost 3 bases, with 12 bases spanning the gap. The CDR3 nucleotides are TGTGCCAGCAGCTCCCGACAGACCGACACCGGGGAGCTGTTTTTT. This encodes CASSSRQTDTGELFF.

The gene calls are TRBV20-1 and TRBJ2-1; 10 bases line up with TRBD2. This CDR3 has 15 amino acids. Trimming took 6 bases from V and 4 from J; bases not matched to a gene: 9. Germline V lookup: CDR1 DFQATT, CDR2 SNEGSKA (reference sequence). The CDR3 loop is CSARGLAQSYNEQFF. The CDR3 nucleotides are TGCAGTGCGAGGGGACTAGCGCAGAGTTACAATGAGCAGTTCTTC.

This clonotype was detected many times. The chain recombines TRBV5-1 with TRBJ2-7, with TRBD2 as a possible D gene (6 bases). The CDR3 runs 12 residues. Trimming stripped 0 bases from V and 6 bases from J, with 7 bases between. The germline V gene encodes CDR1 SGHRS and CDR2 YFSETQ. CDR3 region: CASSLDGGEQYF. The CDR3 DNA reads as TGCGCCAGCAGCTTGGACGGGGGCGAGCAGTACTTC.

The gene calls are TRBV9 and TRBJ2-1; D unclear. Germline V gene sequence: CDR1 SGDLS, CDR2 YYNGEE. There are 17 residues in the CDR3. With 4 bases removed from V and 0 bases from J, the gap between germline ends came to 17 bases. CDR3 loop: CASSPGQRVTSYNEQFF. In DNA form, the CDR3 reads TGTGCCAGCAGCCCCGGGCAACGGGTTACCTCCTACAATGAGCAGTTCTTC.

DNA of the CDR3: TGTGCCAGCAGCTTCCTCGGGACACCAGGAGCCCACTCCTACAATGAGCAGTTCTTC. It encodes CASSFLGTPGAHSYNEQFF. J is TRBJ2-1 and V is TRBV27, with D possibly being TRBD1 (6 bases). Germline V gene sequence: CDR1 MNHEY, CDR2 SMNVEV (reference sequence). This CDR3 has 19 residues. Trimming removed 6 bases from V and 0 bases from J, with 24 bases in between.

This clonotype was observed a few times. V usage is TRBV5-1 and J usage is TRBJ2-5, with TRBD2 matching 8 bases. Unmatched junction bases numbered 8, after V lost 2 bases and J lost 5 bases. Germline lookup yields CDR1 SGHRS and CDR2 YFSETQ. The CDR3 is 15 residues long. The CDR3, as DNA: TGCGCCAGCAGCTTAGCGGGGGCGGATATTGAGACCCAGTACTTC. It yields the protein CASSLAGADIETQYF. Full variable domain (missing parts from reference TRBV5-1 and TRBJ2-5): KAGVTQTPRYLIKTRGQQVTLSCSPISGHRSVSWYQQTPGQGLQFLFEYFSETQRNKGNFPGRFSGRQFSNSRSEMNVSTLELGDSALYLCASSLAGADIETQYFGPGTRLLVL.

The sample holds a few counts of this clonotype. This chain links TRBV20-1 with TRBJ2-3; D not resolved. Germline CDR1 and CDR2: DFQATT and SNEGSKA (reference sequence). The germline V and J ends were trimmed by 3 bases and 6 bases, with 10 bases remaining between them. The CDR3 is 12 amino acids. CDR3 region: CSASPTPDTQYF. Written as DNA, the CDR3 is TGCAGTGCTAGTCCCACACCGGATACGCAGTATTTT.

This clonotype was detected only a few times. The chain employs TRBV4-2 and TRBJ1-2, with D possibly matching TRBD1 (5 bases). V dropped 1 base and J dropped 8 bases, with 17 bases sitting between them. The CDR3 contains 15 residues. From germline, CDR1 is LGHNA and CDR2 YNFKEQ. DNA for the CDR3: TGTGCCAGCAGCCAAGCACTACTCGGGACTAGAGGCTACACCTTC. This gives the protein CASSQALLGTRGYTF.

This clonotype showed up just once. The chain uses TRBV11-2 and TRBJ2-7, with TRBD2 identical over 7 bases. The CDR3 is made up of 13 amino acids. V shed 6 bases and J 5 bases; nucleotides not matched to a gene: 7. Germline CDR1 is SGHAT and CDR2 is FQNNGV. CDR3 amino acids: CASRQTAGHEQYF. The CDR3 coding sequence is TGTGCCAGCAGACAGACAGCGGGGCACGAGCAGTACTTC.

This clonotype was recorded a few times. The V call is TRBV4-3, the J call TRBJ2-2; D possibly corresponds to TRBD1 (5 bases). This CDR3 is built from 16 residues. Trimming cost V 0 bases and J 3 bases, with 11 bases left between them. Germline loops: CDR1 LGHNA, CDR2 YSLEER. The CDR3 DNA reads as TGCGCCAGCAGCCAAGAAGGCAGGGTTGACACCGGGGAGCTGTTTTTT. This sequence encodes CASSQEGRVDTGELFF.

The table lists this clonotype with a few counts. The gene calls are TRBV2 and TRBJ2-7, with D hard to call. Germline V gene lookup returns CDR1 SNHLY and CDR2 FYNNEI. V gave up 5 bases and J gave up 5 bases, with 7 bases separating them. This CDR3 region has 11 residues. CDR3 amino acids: CASSSLDEQYF. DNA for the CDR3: TGTGCCAGCAGTTCTCTAGACGAGCAGTACTTC.

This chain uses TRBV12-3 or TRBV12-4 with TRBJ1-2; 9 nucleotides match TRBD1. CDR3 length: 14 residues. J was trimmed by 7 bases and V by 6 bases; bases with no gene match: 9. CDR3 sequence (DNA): TGTGCCAGCAGGGGACAGGGTTTGGTTGCTGGCTACACCTTC. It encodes CASRGQGLVAGYTF.

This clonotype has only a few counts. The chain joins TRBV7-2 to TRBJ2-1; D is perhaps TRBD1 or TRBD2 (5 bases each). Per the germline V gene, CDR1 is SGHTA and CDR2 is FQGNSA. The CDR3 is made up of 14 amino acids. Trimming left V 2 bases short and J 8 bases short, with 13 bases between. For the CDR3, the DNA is TGTGCCAGCAGCTTACGGGGCTATGGGGATGAGCAGTTCTTC. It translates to CASSLRGYGDEQFF.

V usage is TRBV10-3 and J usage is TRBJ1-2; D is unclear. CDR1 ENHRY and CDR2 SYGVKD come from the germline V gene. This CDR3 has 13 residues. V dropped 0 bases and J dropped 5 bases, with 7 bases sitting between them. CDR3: CAISESREYGYTF. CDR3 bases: TGTGCCATCAGTGAGTCGCGGGAATATGGCTACACCTTC.

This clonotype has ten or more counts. The CDR3 spells CASSLQGYSGNTIYF. In DNA form, the CDR3 reads TGTGCCAGCAGTCTGCAGGGTTACTCTGGAAACACCATATATTTT. The chain employs TRBV12-3 or TRBV12-4 and TRBJ1-3; weak D call: TRBD1 (5 bases). V lost 5 bases and J lost 0, with 11 bases in between. The CDR3 totals 15 residues.

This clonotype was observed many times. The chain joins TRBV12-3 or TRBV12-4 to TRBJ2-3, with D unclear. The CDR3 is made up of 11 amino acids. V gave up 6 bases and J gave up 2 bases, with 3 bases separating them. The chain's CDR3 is CASRYTDTQYF. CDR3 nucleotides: TGTGCCAGCAGGTACACAGATACGCAGTATTTT.

The CDR3 DNA sequence: TGTGCCATCAGCGGACAGGGAACGAACACCGGGGAGCTGTTTTTT. Its translation is CAISGQGTNTGELFF. The chain links TRBV10-3 to TRBJ2-2; 8 positions match TRBD1. The CDR3 is 15 amino acids. The V segment lost 6 bases and the J segment 0 bases; nucleotides outside the gene matches: 3. The germline V gene has CDR1 ENHRY and CDR2 SYGVKD.